A selection of T cell receptor beta chains follows, all from one sample in a study of PD-L1 blockade in urothelial cancer. The method was immunoSEQ multiplex PCR; TCRdb's version includes in-frame clones alone and lacks a portion of them. The data hold 40,000 to 50,000 clones, with 80% to 90% observed a single time. The sequencing here drew on PBMCs, taken around atezolizumab (anti-PD-L1) treatment. Receptors originate from a man in his sixties or seventies with urothelial cancer. Both conserved end residues are part of each CDR3. D genes are given only for firm matches. Some rows have no size entry. The others give once, few or many, or a class for an expanded clone.

d_gene	j_gene	abundance	v_gene	CDR3aa	CDR3nt
-	TRBJ1-6	once	TRBV6-5	CASSYSGVSDNSPLHF	TGTGCCAGCAGTTATTCAGGGGTTTCGGATAATTCACCCCTCCACTTT
TRBD2	TRBJ2-1	-	TRBV28	CASRTSGHSYNEQFF	TGTGCCAGTCGGACTAGCGGTCACTCCTACAATGAGCAGTTCTTC
-	TRBJ2-2	-	TRBV18	CASSRGTANTGELFF	TGTGCCAGCTCCCGGGGAACGGCGAACACCGGGGAGCTGTTTTTT
TRBD1	TRBJ1-1	-	TRBV5-4	CASSLAQGARTEAFF	TGTGCCAGCAGCTTGGCCCAGGGGGCGAGGACTGAAGCTTTCTTT
TRBD1	TRBJ2-3	-	TRBV7-2	CASSLGPDRVSDTQYF	TGTGCCAGCAGCTTAGGACCGGACAGGGTTTCGGATACGCAGTATTTT
TRBD2	TRBJ2-3	-	TRBV6-6	CASRTHSGTITDTQYF	TGTGCCAGCAGGACCCACAGCGGGACGATCACAGATACGCAGTATTTT
TRBD1	TRBJ1-2	few	TRBV9	CASTKQGDSYGYTF	TGTGCCAGCACTAAACAAGGGGACAGTTATGGCTACACCTTC
TRBD2	TRBJ2-5	-	TRBV7-9	CASSYGTSGSGETQYF	TGTGCCAGCAGCTACGGGACTAGCGGGAGTGGAGAGACCCAGTACTTC
-	TRBJ1-3	-	TRBV30	CAWNGQTGNTIYF	TGTGCCTGGAACGGACAGACTGGAAACACCATATATTTT
-	TRBJ1-3	once	TRBV2	CASSEDRSGNTIYF	TGTGCCAGCAGTGAAGACAGGTCTGGAAACACCATATATTTT
-	TRBJ1-2	-	TRBV30	CAWSVQANYGYTF	TGTGCCTGGAGTGTACAAGCTAACTATGGCTACACCTTC
TRBD1	TRBJ2-4	once	TRBV4-3	CASSQERQGADIQYF	TGCGCCAGCAGCCAAGAGAGGCAGGGGGCGGACATTCAGTACTTC
TRBD1	TRBJ1-1	-	TRBV30	CAWRETRQGWTEAFF	TGTGCCTGGAGAGAAACCCGACAGGGTTGGACTGAAGCTTTCTTT
-	TRBJ1-1	-	TRBV6-6	CASRGGAGAFSEAFF	TGTGCCAGCAGAGGGGGGGCAGGGGCTTTTTCTGAAGCTTTCTTT
TRBD2	TRBJ2-5	-	TRBV10-2	CASSENSGVGSQETQYF	TGCGCCAGCAGTGAGAATAGCGGGGTGGGGTCACAAGAGACCCAGTACTTC
TRBD1	TRBJ1-3	-	TRBV5-8	CASSITGGTGNTIYF	TGTGCCAGCAGCATCACAGGGGGCACTGGAAACACCATATATTTT
-	TRBJ1-5	-	TRBV6-5	CASRASKSNQPQHF	TGTGCCAGCAGGGCCTCAAAAAGCAATCAGCCCCAGCATTTT
TRBD1	TRBJ1-2	-	TRBV4-1	CASSEGATYGYTF	TGCGCCAGCAGTGAGGGGGCAACCTATGGCTACACCTTC
-	TRBJ1-2	-	TRBV4-3	CASSLDGRGYTF	TGCGCCAGCAGCCTAGACGGTCGAGGCTACACCTTC
-	TRBJ1-1	-	TRBV30	CAWSWSTDMNTEAFF	TGTGCCTGGAGTTGGTCTACAGACATGAACACTGAAGCTTTCTTT
TRBD1	TRBJ1-6	-	TRBV7-2	CASSQGTGQNSPLHF	TGTGCCAGCAGCCAAGGGACAGGTCAAAATTCACCCCTCCACTTT
TRBD1	TRBJ2-7	-	TRBV5-8	CASSSGTDSYEQYF	TGTGCCAGCAGCTCAGGGACAGACTCCTACGAGCAGTACTTC
TRBD1	TRBJ2-5	-	TRBV5-1	CASSRTSGQGGETQYF	TGCGCCAGCAGCCGGACCTCAGGACAGGGGGGGGAGACCCAGTACTTC
-	TRBJ2-1	-	TRBV5-1	CASSSEVGGREQFF	TGCGCCAGCAGCTCGGAGGTGGGGGGGCGGGAGCAGTTCTTC